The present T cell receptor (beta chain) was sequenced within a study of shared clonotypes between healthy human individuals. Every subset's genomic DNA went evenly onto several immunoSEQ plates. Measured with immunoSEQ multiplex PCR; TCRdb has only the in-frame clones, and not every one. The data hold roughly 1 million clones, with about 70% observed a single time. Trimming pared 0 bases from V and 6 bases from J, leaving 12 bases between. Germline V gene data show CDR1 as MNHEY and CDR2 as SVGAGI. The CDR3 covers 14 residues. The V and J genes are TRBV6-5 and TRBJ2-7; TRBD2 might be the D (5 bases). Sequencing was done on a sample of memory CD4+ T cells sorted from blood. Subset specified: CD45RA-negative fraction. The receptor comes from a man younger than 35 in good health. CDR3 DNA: TGTGCCAGCAGTTACTCGACGGAGGTCGGCGAGCAGTACTTC. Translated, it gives CASSYSTEVGEQYF.